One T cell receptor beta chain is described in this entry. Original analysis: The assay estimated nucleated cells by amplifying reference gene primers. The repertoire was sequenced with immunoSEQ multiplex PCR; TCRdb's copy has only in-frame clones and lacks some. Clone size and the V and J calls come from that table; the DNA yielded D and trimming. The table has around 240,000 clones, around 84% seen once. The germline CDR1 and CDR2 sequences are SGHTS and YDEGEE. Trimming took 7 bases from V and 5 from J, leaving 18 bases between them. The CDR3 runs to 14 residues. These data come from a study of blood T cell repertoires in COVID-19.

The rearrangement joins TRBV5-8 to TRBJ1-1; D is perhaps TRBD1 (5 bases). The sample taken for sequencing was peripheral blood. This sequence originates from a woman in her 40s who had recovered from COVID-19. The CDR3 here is CASWGVVLVTEAFF. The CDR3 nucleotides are TGTGCCAGCTGGGGGGTGGTCTTAGTTACTGAAGCTTTCTTT. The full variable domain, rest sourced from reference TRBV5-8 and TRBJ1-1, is EAGVTQSPTHLIKTRGQQATLRCSPISGHTSVYWYQQALGLGLQFLLWYDEGEERNRGNFPPRFSGRQFPNYSSELNVNALELEDSALYLCASWGVVLVTEAFFGQGTRLTVV.